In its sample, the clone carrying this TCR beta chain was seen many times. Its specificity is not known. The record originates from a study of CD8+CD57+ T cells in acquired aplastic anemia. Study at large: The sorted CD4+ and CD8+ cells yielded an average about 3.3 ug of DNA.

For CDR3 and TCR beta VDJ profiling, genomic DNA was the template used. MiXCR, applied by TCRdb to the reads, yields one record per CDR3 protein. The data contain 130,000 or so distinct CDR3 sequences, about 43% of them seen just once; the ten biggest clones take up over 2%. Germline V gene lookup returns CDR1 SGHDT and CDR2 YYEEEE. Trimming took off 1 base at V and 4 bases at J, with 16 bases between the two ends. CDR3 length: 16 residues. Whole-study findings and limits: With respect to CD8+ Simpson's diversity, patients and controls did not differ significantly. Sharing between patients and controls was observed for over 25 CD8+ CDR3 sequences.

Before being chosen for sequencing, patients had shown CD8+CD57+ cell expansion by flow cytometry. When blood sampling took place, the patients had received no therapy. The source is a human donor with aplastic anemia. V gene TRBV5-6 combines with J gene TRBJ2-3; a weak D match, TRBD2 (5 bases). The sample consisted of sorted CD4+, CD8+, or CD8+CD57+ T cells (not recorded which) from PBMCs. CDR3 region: CASSLSVEVASDTQYF. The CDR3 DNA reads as TGTGCCAGCAGCTTGAGCGTGGAGGTGGCCTCAGATACGCAGTATTTT.